This TCR beta chain was identified during a study of blood T cell repertoires in COVID-19. Looking at the study overall: PBMCs, B-cell-depleted T cells, or T cells provided the cDNA or gDNA that made up the material.

Per the authors' pipeline: Cell counts per sample came from amplifying reference gene primers. Profiled with immunoSEQ multiplex PCR; TCRdb holds only in-frame clones, not every one. The V and J calls and the clone size are those of that table, but D and trimming were determined from the DNA. Of 85,000 to 130,000 clones listed, roughly 92% are singletons. V shed 6 bases and J shed 0 bases, with 6 bases lying between them. The CDR3 contains 13 residues. This TCR was recovered from a man in his 70s with acute or convalescent COVID-19. The chain joins TRBV12-3 or TRBV12-4 to TRBJ2-4, with no clear D. Sequencing was done on a sample of peripheral blood. The DNA of the CDR3 is TGTGCCAGCAGGGCTCTAGCCAAAAACATTCAGTACTTC. It codes for CASRALAKNIQYF.